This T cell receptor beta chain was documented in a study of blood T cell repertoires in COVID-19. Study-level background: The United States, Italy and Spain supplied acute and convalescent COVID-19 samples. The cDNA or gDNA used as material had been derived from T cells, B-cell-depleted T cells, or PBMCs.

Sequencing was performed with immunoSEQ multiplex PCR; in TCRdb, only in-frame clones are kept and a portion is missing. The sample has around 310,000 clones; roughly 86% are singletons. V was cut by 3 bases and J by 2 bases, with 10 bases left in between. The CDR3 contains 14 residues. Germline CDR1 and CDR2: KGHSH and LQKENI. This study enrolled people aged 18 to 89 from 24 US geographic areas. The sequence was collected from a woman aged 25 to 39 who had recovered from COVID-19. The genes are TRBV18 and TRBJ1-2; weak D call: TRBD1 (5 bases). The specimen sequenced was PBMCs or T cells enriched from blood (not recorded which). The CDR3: CASSPAGGNYGYTF. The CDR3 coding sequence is TGTGCCAGCTCACCGGCCGGGGGAAACTATGGCTACACCTTC. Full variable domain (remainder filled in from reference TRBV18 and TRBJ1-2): NAGVMQNPRHLVRRRGQEARLRCSPMKGHSHVYWYRQLPEEGLKFMVYLQKENIIDESGMPKERFSAEFPKEGPSILRIQQVVRGDSAAYFCASSPAGGNYGYTFGSGTRLTVV.